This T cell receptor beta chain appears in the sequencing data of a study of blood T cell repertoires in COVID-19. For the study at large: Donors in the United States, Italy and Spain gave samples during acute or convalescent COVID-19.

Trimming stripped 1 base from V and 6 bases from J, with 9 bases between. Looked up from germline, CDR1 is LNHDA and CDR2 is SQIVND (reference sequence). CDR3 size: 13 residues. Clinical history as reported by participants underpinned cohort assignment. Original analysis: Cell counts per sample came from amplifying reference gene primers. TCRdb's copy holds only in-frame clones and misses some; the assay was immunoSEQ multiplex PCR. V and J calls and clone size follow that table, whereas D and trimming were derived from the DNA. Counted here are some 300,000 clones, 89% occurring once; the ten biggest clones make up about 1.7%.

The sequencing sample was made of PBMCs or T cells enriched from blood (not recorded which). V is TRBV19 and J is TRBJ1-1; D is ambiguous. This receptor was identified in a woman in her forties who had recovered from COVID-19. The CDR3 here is CASSIGQEAEAFF. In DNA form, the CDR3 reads TGTGCCAGTAGTATAGGGCAGGAGGCTGAAGCTTTCTTT.